These T cell receptor beta chains were read from a single sample in a study of cytomegalovirus exposure and HLA in healthy donors. The assay was immunoSEQ multiplex PCR, and TCRdb's table has in-frame clones only and misses some. This sample has under 200,000 clones, with roughly 74% found just once. Material for sequencing was PBMCs. The receptors here all came from a woman aged 40-49 years in good health and CMV-seropositive. CDR3s include the opening cysteine and the closing phenylalanine or tryptophan. The order of the fields is D gene, V gene, J gene, clone size, CDR3 protein, CDR3 DNA. The D gene is left open where the match is weak. Only some rows state a clone size, as once, few, many or a class for expanded clones.

-	TRBV5-8	TRBJ1-1	-	CASTSGGYTEAFF	TGTGCCAGCACCTCGGGGGGGTACACTGAAGCTTTCTTT
TRBD1	TRBV19	TRBJ1-1	few	CASRQGTNTEAFF	TGTGCCAGCAGACAGGGGACGAACACTGAAGCTTTCTTT
-	TRBV27	TRBJ2-6	-	CASSLAWSSGANVLTF	TGTGCCAGCAGTTTAGCCTGGAGCTCTGGGGCCAACGTCCTGACTTTC
TRBD1	TRBV10-3	TRBJ2-7	-	CAISNPGQGGEQYF	TGTGCCATCAGCAATCCGGGACAGGGCGGCGAGCAGTACTTC
TRBD1	TRBV30	TRBJ1-1	few	CAWRTGPNTEAFF	TGTGCCTGGAGGACAGGGCCCAACACTGAAGCTTTCTTT
TRBD2	TRBV7-2	TRBJ2-1	once	CASSSHTSGKYNEQFF	TGTGCCAGCAGCTCCCACACTAGCGGGAAATACAATGAGCAGTTCTTC
-	TRBV28	TRBJ2-7	-	CASRHYREHEQYF	TGTGCCAGCAGGCACTACAGGGAACACGAGCAGTACTTC
TRBD1	TRBV27	TRBJ1-2	few	CASSSLEGARGYTF	TGTGCCAGCAGTTCCTTGGAGGGGGCTAGAGGCTACACCTTC
-	TRBV28	TRBJ1-5	once	CATAYSNQPQHF	TGTGCCACCGCGTATAGCAATCAGCCCCAGCATTTT
TRBD2	TRBV11-3	TRBJ2-1	-	CASSFQGTRDHEQFF	TGTGCCAGCAGCTTCCAGGGGACTAGAGATCATGAGCAGTTCTTC
TRBD2	TRBV7-2	TRBJ2-7	-	CASSFPSGRRTPGYEQYF	TGTGCCAGCAGCTTTCCGTCCGGGAGGCGCACGCCGGGCTACGAGCAGTACTTC
-	TRBV6-1	TRBJ1-1	-	CASSAVGGGAFF	TGTGCCAGCAGTGCGGTCGGGGGGGGAGCTTTCTTT
-	TRBV4-3	TRBJ1-2	-	CASSQYSAGYGCTF	TGCGCCAGCAGCCAATATTCAGCGGGCTATGGCTGCACCTTC
-	TRBV7-2	TRBJ2-5	-	CASSLTREETQYF	TGTGCCAGCAGCTTAACTAGGGAAGAGACCCAGTACTTC
-	TRBV27	TRBJ1-5	few	CASSLGGVSNQPQHF	TGTGCCAGCAGTTTAGGGGGCGTAAGCAATCAGCCCCAGCATTTT
TRBD1	TRBV19	TRBJ1-4	-	CASSSRDRGFDEKLFF	TGTGCCAGTAGTTCCCGGGACAGGGGCTTTGATGAAAAACTGTTTTTT
-	TRBV2	TRBJ2-2	-	CASSLIRAGELFF	TGTGCCAGCAGTTTGATACGGGCCGGGGAGCTGTTTTTT
TRBD2	TRBV11-3	TRBJ2-3	-	CASSLGLAGSTDTQYF	TGTGCCAGCAGCTTAGGACTAGCGGGATCCACAGATACGCAGTATTTT
-	TRBV6-8	TRBJ1-1	-	CASSTMNTEAFF	TGTGCCAGCAGTACAATGAACACTGAAGCTTTCTTT
-	TRBV7-2	TRBJ1-5	-	CASSLQGNQPQHF	TGTGCCAGCAGCTTACAGGGAAATCAGCCCCAGCATTTT
-	TRBV13	TRBJ2-7	few	CASSPAGPNYEQYF	TGTGCCAGCAGCCCCGCGGGACCCAACTACGAGCAGTACTTC
TRBD2	TRBV7-2	TRBJ2-5	-	CASSLNLAGETQYF	TGTGCCAGCAGCTTAAACCTAGCGGGAGAGACCCAGTACTTC
-	TRBV7-2	TRBJ2-7	-	CASSQAGYEQYF	TGTGCCAGCAGCCAAGCCGGCTACGAGCAGTACTTC
-	TRBV6-6	TRBJ1-2	-	CASSYSASQPSYGYTF	TGTGCCAGCAGTTACTCGGCCTCACAGCCCTCCTATGGCTACACCTTC
-	TRBV28	TRBJ1-5	-	CASRPSLGSYSNQPQHF	TGTGCCAGCAGGCCCTCTCTTGGCAGTTATAGCAATCAGCCCCAGCATTTT
-	TRBV5-4	TRBJ1-4	-	CASNFKGQDEKLFF	TGTGCCAGCAACTTTAAGGGGCAGGATGAAAAACTGTTTTTT
-	TRBV27	TRBJ1-2	few	CASSLAGIGNYGYTF	TGTGCCAGCAGTTTAGCAGGGATAGGTAACTATGGCTACACCTTC
TRBD1	TRBV23-1	TRBJ2-7	-	CASSQPGTGGTSSYEQYF	TGCGCCAGCAGTCAACCCGGGACAGGGGGCACCTCCTCCTACGAGCAGTACTTC
TRBD1	TRBV9	TRBJ2-1	-	CASSVAGGPSGGAYNEQFF	TGTGCCAGCAGCGTAGCAGGGGGCCCCAGCGGAGGAGCCTACAATGAGCAGTTCTTC
-	TRBV5-1	TRBJ1-2	once	CASSLESLFNYGYTF	TGCGCCAGCAGCTTGGAATCACTTTTTAACTATGGCTACACCTTC
TRBD2	TRBV11-1	TRBJ2-2	-	CASSLRLAGSGELFF	TGTGCCAGCAGCTTACGACTAGCGGGAAGCGGGGAGCTGTTTTTT
TRBD2	TRBV27	TRBJ2-1	few	CASGPSGALGGVEQFF	TGTGCCAGCGGCCCTAGTGGGGCCCTGGGAGGGGTTGAGCAGTTCTTC
TRBD2	TRBV6-4	TRBJ2-2	few	CASSDSSGRNTGELFF	TGTGCCAGCAGTGACTCTAGCGGGAGGAACACCGGGGAGCTGTTTTTT
-	TRBV2	TRBJ1-2	-	CASSEEAGPTYGYTF	TGTGCCAGCAGTGAAGAGGCGGGACCCACCTATGGCTACACCTTC
TRBD1	TRBV29-1	TRBJ2-5	-	CSVPTGVYQETQYF	TGCAGCGTTCCGACAGGGGTCTACCAAGAGACCCAGTACTTC
TRBD2	TRBV27	TRBJ2-7	-	CASSPELADFFYEQYF	TGTGCCAGCAGTCCTGAACTAGCGGATTTCTTCTACGAGCAGTACTTC
-	TRBV4-3	TRBJ2-3	-	CASSLLGKAASTDTQYF	TGCGCCAGCAGCCTACTAGGGAAAGCGGCTAGCACAGATACGCAGTATTTT
TRBD2	TRBV5-1	TRBJ2-7	-	CASSSQGGSSYEQYF	TGCGCCAGCAGCTCCCAGGGCGGGAGCTCCTACGAGCAGTACTTC
TRBD2	TRBV6-6	TRBJ2-1	-	CASRLAGDYSEQFF	TGTGCCAGCAGACTAGCGGGAGATTACAGTGAGCAGTTCTTC
TRBD2	TRBV7-2	TRBJ2-1	once	CASSFGLAGLGQQFF	TGTGCCAGCAGCTTTGGGCTAGCGGGATTGGGCCAGCAGTTCTTC
TRBD1	TRBV28	TRBJ1-3	-	CGTGGSGNTIYF	TGTGGGACAGGGGGTTCTGGAAACACCATATATTTT
-	TRBV6-5	TRBJ1-1	-	CASRYGQMNTEAFF	TGTGCCAGCAGATATGGACAGATGAACACTGAAGCTTTCTTT
-	TRBV2	TRBJ1-2	few	CASSEAGTPVNYGYTF	TGTGCCAGCAGTGAAGCCGGGACACCGGTTAACTATGGCTACACCTTC